This section outlines one T cell receptor beta chain sequence together with its context. Its antigen is not known. Deletions cut 5 bases from V and 0 bases from J, with 4 bases between. The CDR3 sequence is 12 residues long. Germline CDR1 is SGHVS and CDR2 is FNYEAQ. TCRdb keeps only in-frame clones here, not all; method: immunoSEQ multiplex PCR. The data show about 71,000 clones, about 95% seen once. These data belong to a study of cytomegalovirus exposure and HLA in healthy donors. Study-level findings and limits: Testing in vitro showed three CMV-associated chains specific for CMV antigens. High sensitivity and specificity were reportedly achieved when the classifier diagnosed cytomegalovirus status.

Specimen: PBMCs. This chain uses TRBV7-6 with TRBJ2-5; D is uncertain. The sequence derives from a woman aged 18 to 35 in good health and CMV-seronegative. The CDR3 DNA follows: TGTGCCAGCAGCCCCAACCAAGAGACCCAGTACTTC. Translated, it gives CASSPNQETQYF.